Below, one T cell receptor (beta chain) is given with its context. Its target is not known. The assay was immunoSEQ multiplex PCR, and TCRdb's table has in-frame clones only and misses some. The sample consists of 13,000 to 15,000 clones, 85% to 90% of them appearing once. The entry originates in a study of T cell clonotyping in hematopoietic cell transplantation. General observations from the study: Broader posttransplant TCR repertoire diversity was predicted by graft donor and pretransplant recipient Inverse Simpson Index values. After transplant, recipient diversity fell while pathologically expanded clonotypes grew through day 180.

The TCR comes from a male patient between 45 and 60 years old who had an allogeneic stem cell transplant from an unrelated donor, so T cells may come from the graft donor. Some clones in this sample may be carry-over from other donors' samples. The sample was PBMCs, taken 100 days after allogeneic stem cell transplant.

CDR3 amino acids: CASSLRRDPAGETQYF. The CDR3 region has the DNA TGTGCCAGCAGCTTAAGAAGGGACCCCGCTGGAGAGACCCAGTACTTC. V usage is TRBV7-3 and J usage is TRBJ2-5; D tentatively fits TRBD1 or TRBD2 (5 bases each). This CDR3 region has 16 residues. Looked up from germline, CDR1 is SGHTA and CDR2 is FQGTGA. V lost 1 base and J 4 bases, leaving 16 bases between the germline ends.